This T cell receptor beta chain was identified in a study of blood T cell repertoires in COVID-19. Study details: Acute and convalescent COVID-19 samples came from the United States, Italy and Spain. T cells, B-cell-depleted T cells, or PBMCs supplied cDNA or gDNA.

This clone was detected only once. Authors' methods: For nucleated cells, counts were estimated from reference gene primer amplification. Assay used: immunoSEQ multiplex PCR; TCRdb lists only in-frame clones, some missing. V and J calls and clone size come straight from that table; D and trimming were deduced from the DNA. The sample has about 42,000 clones, around four fifths seen once. The V gene's germline CDR1 is ENHRY and CDR2 SYGVKD. Trimming left V 10 bases short and J 1 base short, with 10 bases between. This CDR3 has 12 residues. The sequence derives from a man between 45 and 60 years old with active COVID-19. The V and J genes are TRBV10-3 and TRBJ1-1, with unresolved D. Material: peripheral blood. CDR3 in DNA: TGTGCCACGAACACAAGGAACACTGAAGCTTTCTTT. It is translated as CATNTRNTEAFF.